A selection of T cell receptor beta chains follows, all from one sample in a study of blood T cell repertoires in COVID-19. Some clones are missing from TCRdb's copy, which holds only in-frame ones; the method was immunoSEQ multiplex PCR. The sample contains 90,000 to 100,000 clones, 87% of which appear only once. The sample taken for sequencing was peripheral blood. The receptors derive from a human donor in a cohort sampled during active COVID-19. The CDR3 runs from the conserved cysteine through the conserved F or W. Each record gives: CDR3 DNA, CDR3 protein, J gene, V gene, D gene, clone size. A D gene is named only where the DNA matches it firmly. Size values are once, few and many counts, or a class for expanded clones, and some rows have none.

DNA: TGCGCCAGCAGCTTCGGGACAGGACTGGGCTATGGCTACACCTTC
CDR3: CASSFGTGLGYGYTF
J: TRBJ1-2
V: TRBV5-1
D: TRBD1
size: once

DNA: TGCGCCAGCAGCCACGGGACAGGTTCCTACGAGCAGTACTTC
CDR3: CASSHGTGSYEQYF
J: TRBJ2-7
V: TRBV4-1
D: TRBD1
size: NA

DNA: TGTGCCAGTAGTACCGGGACAGGATCCAATCAGCCCCAGCATTTT
CDR3: CASSTGTGSNQPQHF
J: TRBJ1-5
V: TRBV19
D: TRBD1
size: once

DNA: TGTGCCAGCAGCCAGGACACTAACTATGGCTACACCTTC
CDR3: CASSQDTNYGYTF
J: TRBJ1-2
V: TRBV5-6
D: NA
size: NA

DNA: TGTGCCAGCAGCTTTGAGGGAGAAAAACTGTTTTTT
CDR3: CASSFEGEKLFF
J: TRBJ1-4
V: TRBV7-9
D: NA
size: NA

DNA: TGTGCCAGTAGTACGACAGGCACAAGCTCTGGGGCCAACGTCCTGACTTTC
CDR3: CASSTTGTSSGANVLTF
J: TRBJ2-6
V: TRBV19
D: NA
size: NA

DNA: TGTGCCAGCAGCTTAGTGGGGGCTGTCTCCTACGAGCAGTACTTC
CDR3: CASSLVGAVSYEQYF
J: TRBJ2-7
V: TRBV7-8
D: NA
size: NA

DNA: TGTGCCAGTAGTTTGGGACTAGCGGGGGACTACAATGAGCAGTTCTTC
CDR3: CASSLGLAGDYNEQFF
J: TRBJ2-1
V: TRBV19
D: TRBD2
size: NA

DNA: TGTGCCAGCAGCGTGGGGCGGACAGGGGTACAAGAGACCCAGTACTTC
CDR3: CASSVGRTGVQETQYF
J: TRBJ2-5
V: TRBV9
D: TRBD1
size: NA

DNA: TGTGCCACCAGTGCAATAGCGGGAGGTTTAATGGACAATGAGCAGTTCTTC
CDR3: CATSAIAGGLMDNEQFF
J: TRBJ2-1
V: TRBV24-1
D: TRBD2
size: NA

DNA: TGTGCCAGCTCACCGACTTGGGACAGTTCCTACGAGCAGTACTTC
CDR3: CASSPTWDSSYEQYF
J: TRBJ2-7
V: TRBV18
D: TRBD1
size: NA

DNA: TGTGCCAGCAGCTCGGGACATTCCAATCAGCCCCAGCATTTT
CDR3: CASSSGHSNQPQHF
J: TRBJ1-5
V: TRBV11-1
D: NA
size: NA

DNA: TGTGCCATCAGTAGTGGCGGGACGGGCGAGCAGTACTTC
CDR3: CAISSGGTGEQYF
J: TRBJ2-7
V: TRBV10-3
D: NA
size: NA

DNA: TGTGCCAGCAGCCGCGAGACAGGGTCGAACACTGAAGCTTTCTTT
CDR3: CASSRETGSNTEAFF
J: TRBJ1-1
V: TRBV27
D: TRBD1
size: NA

DNA: TGTGCCAGCAGGCGTGAGAACACTGAAGCTTTCTTT
CDR3: CASRRENTEAFF
J: TRBJ1-1
V: TRBV12-3/TRBV12-4
D: NA
size: few

DNA: TGTGCCAGCAGCTTAGAGATCCTAGCGGGTTCCCCCGGTGAGCAGTTCTTC
CDR3: CASSLEILAGSPGEQFF
J: TRBJ2-1
V: TRBV7-6
D: TRBD2
size: NA

DNA: TGTGCCAGCAAGGACAGCCAAAACTATGGCTACACCTTC
CDR3: CASKDSQNYGYTF
J: TRBJ1-2
V: TRBV25-1
D: NA
size: NA

DNA: TGTGCCACCAGAGCGAGGGCCGGGGGGGGTCAGAATGAAAAACTGTTTTTT
CDR3: CATRARAGGGQNEKLFF
J: TRBJ1-4
V: TRBV15
D: NA
size: NA

DNA: TGCGCCAGCAGCAACCGGGACAGGGGGCCAGCTTTCTTT
CDR3: CASSNRDRGPAFF
J: TRBJ1-1
V: TRBV5-1
D: TRBD1
size: few

DNA: TGTGCCAGCAGCTTAGCCCCAGCCCCGGGGAATAATGAAAAACTGTTTTTT
CDR3: CASSLAPAPGNNEKLFF
J: TRBJ1-4
V: TRBV7-6
D: NA
size: NA

DNA: TGTGCCAGCAGCGAAAGAAGCCGATTCTCCTACGAGCAGTACTTC
CDR3: CASSERSRFSYEQYF
J: TRBJ2-7
V: TRBV13
D: NA
size: NA